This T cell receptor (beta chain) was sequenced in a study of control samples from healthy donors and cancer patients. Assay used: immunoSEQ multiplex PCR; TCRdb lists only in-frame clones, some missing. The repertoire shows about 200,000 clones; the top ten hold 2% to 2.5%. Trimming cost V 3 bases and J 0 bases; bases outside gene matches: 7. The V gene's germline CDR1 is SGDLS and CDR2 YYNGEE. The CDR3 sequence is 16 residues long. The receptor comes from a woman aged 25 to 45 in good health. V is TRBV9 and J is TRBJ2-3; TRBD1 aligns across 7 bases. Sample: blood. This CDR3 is CASSAQTGLSTDTQYF. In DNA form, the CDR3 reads TGTGCCAGCAGCGCACAGACAGGGTTGAGCACAGATACGCAGTATTTT. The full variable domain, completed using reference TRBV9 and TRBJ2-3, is DSGVTQTPKHLITATGQRVTLRCSPRSGDLSVYWYQQSLDQGLQFLIQYYNGEERAKGNILERFSAQQFPDLHSELNLSSLELGDSALYFCASSAQTGLSTDTQYFGPGTRLTVL.